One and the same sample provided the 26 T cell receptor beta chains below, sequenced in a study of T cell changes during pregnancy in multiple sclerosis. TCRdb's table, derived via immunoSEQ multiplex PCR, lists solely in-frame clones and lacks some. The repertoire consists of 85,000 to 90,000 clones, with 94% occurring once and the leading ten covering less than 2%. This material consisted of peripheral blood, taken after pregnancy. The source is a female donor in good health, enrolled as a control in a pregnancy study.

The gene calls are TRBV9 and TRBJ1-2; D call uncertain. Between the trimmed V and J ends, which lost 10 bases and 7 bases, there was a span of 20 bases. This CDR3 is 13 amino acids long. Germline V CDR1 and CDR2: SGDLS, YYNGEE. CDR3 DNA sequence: TGTGCCGGCTGGCGGGCCCCAACCAGTGGCTACACCTTC. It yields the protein CAGWRAPTSGYTF.

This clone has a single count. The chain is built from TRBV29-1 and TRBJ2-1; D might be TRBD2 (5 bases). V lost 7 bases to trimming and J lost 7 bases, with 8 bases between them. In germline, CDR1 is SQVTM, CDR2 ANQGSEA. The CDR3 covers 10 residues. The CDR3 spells CSGRGNEQFF. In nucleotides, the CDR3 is TGCAGCGGCCGGGGAAATGAGCAGTTCTTC.

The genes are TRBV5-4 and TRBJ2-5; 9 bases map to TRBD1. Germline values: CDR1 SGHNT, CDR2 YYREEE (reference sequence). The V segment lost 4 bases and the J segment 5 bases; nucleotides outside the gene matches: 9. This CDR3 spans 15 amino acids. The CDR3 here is CASSQTQGAGETQYF. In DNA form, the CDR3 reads TGTGCCAGCAGCCAAACACAGGGGGCTGGGGAGACCCAGTACTTC.

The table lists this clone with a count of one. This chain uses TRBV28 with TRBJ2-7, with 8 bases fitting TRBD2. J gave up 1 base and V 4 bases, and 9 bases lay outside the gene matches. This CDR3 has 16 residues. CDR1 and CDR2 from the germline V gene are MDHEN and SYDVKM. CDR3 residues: CASSSMTSANSYEQYF. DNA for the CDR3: TGTGCCAGCAGTTCCATGACTAGCGCGAATTCCTACGAGCAGTACTTC.

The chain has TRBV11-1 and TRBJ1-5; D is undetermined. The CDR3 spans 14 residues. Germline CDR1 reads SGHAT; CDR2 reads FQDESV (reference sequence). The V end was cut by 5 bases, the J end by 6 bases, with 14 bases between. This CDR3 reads CASSPGGVGQPQHF. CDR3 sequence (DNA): TGTGCCAGCAGCCCAGGTGGCGTCGGTCAGCCCCAGCATTTT.

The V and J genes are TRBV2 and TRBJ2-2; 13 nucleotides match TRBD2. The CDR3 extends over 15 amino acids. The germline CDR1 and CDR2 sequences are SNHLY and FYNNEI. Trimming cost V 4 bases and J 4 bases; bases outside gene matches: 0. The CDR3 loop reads CASSGLAGGTGELFF. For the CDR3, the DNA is TGTGCCAGCAGTGGACTAGCGGGGGGCACCGGGGAGCTGTTTTTT.

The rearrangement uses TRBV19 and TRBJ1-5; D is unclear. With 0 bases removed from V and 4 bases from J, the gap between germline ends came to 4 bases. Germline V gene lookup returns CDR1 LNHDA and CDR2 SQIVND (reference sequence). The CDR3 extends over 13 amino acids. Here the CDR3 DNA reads TGTGCCAGTAGTATAGAACAGAATCAGCCCCAGCATTTT. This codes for CASSIEQNQPQHF.

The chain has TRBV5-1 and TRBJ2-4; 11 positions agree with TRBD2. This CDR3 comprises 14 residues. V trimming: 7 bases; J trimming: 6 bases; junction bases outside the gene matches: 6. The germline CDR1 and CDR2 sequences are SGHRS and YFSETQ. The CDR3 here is CASGPLAGGNIQYF. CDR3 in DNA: TGCGCCAGCGGCCCTCTAGCGGGGGGAAACATTCAGTACTTC. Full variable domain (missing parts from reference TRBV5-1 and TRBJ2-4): KAGVTQTPRYLIKTRGQQVTLSCSPISGHRSVSWYQQTPGQGLQFLFEYFSETQRNKGNFPGRFSGRQFSNSRSEMNVSTLELGDSALYLCASGPLAGGNIQYFGAGTRLSVL.

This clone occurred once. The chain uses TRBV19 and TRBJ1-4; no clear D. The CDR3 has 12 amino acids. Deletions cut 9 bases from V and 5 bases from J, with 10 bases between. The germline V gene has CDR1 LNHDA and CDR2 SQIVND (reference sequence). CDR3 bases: TGTGCCAGCCGTCAGTCGAATGAAAAACTGTTTTTT. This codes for CASRQSNEKLFF.

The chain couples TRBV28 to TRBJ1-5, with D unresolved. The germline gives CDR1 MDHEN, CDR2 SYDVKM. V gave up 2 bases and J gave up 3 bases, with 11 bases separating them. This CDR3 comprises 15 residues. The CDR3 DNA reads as TGTGCCAGCAGTTTAGTGGTCAGCGACAATCAGCCCCAGCATTTT. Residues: CASSLVVSDNQPQHF.

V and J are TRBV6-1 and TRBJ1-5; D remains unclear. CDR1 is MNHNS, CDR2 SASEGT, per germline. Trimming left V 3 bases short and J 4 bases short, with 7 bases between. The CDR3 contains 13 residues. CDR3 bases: TGTGCCAGCAGTGACTCCCCGAATCAGCCCCAGCATTTT. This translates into CASSDSPNQPQHF.

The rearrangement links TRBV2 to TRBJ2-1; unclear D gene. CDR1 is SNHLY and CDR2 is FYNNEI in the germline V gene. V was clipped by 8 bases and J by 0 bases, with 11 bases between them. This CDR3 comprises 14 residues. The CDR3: CASELQPSYNEQFF. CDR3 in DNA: TGTGCCAGCGAGTTACAGCCCTCCTACAATGAGCAGTTCTTC.

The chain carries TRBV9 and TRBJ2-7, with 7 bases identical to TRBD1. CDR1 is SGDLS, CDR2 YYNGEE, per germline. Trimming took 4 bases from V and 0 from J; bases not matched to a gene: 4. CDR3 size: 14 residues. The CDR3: CASSRDSSSYEQYF. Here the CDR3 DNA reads TGTGCCAGCAGCCGGGACAGTAGCTCCTACGAGCAGTACTTC.

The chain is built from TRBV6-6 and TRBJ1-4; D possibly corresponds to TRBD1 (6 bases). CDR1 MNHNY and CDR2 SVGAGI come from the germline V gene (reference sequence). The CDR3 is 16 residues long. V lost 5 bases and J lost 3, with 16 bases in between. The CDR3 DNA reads TGTGCCAGCAGTACCCGAAGGGAGGGGGCTAATGAAAAACTGTTTTTT. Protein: CASSTRREGANEKLFF.

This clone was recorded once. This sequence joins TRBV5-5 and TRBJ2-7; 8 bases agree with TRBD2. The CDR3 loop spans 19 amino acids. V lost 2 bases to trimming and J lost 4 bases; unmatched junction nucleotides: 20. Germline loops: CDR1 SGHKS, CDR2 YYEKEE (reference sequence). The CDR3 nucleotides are TGTGCCAGCAGCTTACGCCCCGTAACTCTCGCGGGAGGTTTATACGAGCAGTACTTC. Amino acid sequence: CASSLRPVTLAGGLYEQYF. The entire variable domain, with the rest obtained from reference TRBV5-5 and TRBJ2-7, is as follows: DAGVTQSPTHLIKTRGQQVTLRCSPISGHKSVSWYQQVLGQGPQFIFQYYEKEERGRGNFPDRFSARQFPNYSSELNVNALLLGDSALYLCASSLRPVTLAGGLYEQYFGPGTRLTVT.

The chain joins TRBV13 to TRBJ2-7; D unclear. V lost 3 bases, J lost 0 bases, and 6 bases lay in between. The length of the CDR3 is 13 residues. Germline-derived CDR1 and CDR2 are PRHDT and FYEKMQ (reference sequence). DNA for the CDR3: TGTGCCAGCAGCTTTTACGGCTCCTACGAGCAGTACTTC. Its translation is CASSFYGSYEQYF.

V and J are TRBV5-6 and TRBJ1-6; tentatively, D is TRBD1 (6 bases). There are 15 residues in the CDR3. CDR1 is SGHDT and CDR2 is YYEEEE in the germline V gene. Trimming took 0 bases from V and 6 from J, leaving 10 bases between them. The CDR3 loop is CASSLDRAANSPLHF. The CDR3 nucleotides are TGTGCCAGCAGCTTGGACAGGGCGGCTAATTCACCCCTCCACTTT.

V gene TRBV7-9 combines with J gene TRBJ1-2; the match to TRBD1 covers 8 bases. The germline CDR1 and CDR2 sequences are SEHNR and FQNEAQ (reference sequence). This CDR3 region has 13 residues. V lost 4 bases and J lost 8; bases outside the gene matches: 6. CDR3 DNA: TGTGCCAGCAGCTATGGGACAGGTCAAGGCTACACCTTC. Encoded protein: CASSYGTGQGYTF. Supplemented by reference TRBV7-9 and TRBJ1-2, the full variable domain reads DTGVSQNPRHKITKRGQNVTFRCDPISEHNRLYWYRQTLGQGPEFLTYFQNEAQLEKSRLLSDRFSAERPKGSFSTLEIQRTEQGDSAMYLCASSYGTGQGYTFGSGTRLTVV.

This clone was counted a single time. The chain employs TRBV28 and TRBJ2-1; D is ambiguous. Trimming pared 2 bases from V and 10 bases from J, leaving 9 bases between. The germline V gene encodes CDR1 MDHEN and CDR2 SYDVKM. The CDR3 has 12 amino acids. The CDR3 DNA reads TGTGCCAGCAGTTTAGCAGGTACAGAGCAGTTCTTC. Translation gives CASSLAGTEQFF.

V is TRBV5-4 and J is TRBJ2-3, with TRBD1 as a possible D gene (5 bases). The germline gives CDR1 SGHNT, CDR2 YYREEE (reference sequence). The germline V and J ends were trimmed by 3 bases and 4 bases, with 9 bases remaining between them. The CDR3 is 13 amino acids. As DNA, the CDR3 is TGTGCCAGCAGCTCGCAAGGGGCAGATACGCAGTATTTT. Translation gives CASSSQGADTQYF.

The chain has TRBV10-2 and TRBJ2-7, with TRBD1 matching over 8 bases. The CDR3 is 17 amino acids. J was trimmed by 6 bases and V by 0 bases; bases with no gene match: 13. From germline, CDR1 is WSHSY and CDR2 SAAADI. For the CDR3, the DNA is TGCGCCAGCAGTGAGTCGGAAGGGACAGGAGTTCTTTTCGAGCAGTACTTC. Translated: CASSESEGTGVLFEQYF.

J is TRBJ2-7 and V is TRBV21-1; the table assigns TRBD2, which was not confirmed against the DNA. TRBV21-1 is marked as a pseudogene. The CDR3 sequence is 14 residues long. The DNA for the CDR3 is TGTGCCAGCAGCAGACTCCGGGAGGTCTACGAGCAGTACTTC. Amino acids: CASSRLREVYEQYF.

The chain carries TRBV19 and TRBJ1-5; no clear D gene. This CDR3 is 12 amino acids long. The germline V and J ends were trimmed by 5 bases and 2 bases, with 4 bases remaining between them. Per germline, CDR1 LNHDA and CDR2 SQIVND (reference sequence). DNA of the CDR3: TGTGCCAGTAGTCTTGGCAATCAGCCCCAGCATTTT. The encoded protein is CASSLGNQPQHF.

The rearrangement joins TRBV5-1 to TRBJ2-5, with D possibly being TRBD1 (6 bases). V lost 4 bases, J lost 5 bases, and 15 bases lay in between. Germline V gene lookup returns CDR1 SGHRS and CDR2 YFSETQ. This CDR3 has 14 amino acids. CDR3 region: CASSQQTGTETQYF. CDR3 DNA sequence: TGCGCCAGCAGCCAACAAACAGGGACGGAGACCCAGTACTTC.

The CDR3 region is CASSQDGSGGLPEKLFF. In DNA form, the CDR3 reads TGTGCCAGCAGCCAAGATGGTTCAGGGGGCCTTCCCGAAAAACTGTTTTTT. The genes are TRBV4-2 and TRBJ1-4, with 8 nucleotides matching TRBD1. V lost 0 bases and J lost 8; bases outside the gene matches: 11. Looked up from germline, CDR1 is LGHNA and CDR2 is YNFKEQ. The CDR3 runs 17 residues.

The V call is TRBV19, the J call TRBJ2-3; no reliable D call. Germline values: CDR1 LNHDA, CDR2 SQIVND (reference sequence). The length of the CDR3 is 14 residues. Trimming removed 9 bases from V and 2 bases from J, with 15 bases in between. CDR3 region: CASAEVRDTDTQYF. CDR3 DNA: TGTGCCAGCGCCGAGGTGCGAGACACAGATACGCAGTATTTT.